Given below is one T cell receptor beta chain in context. Its target antigen remains unknown. There are no base qualities to consult, and no much larger clone falls within one base. The data belong to a study of T cell responses to AZD1222 COVID-19 vaccine listed by TCRdb under 2021. For the wider study: AZD1222 recipients whose second dose came at about 4 weeks and those whose second dose came at about 12 weeks were combined into one group, since spike-specific TCR depth and breadth did not differ between the two schedules. Trial participants were enrolled by age into subgroups of 18-55, 56-69 and 70-plus years, and 148, 28 and 57 TCR-sequenced participants, respectively, were included in these subgroups. TCR sequencing was performed for about 250 trial participants, of whom roughly 200 were given two doses of AZD1222 and around 26 were given two doses of MenACWY control vaccine.

Between the V and J ends, shortened by 0 bases and 1 base respectively, the junction contains 12 bases. The germline V gene sets CDR1 to SGHTA and CDR2 to FQGNSA. There are 16 amino acids in the CDR3, from cysteine to phenylalanine inclusive. Here the CDR3 DNA is all that survives: 48 bases in frame from base 1. The CDR3 regions of human TCRbeta chains were analyzed by immunosequencing. As for the original processing: TCRs in the repertoires were compared against a reference library of SARS-CoV-2-specific TCRs that had been generated with the MIRA antigen-specificity platform. Breadth was defined as the fraction of unique TCRs that were SARS-CoV-2-associated. Depth was defined as the fraction of total T cells that were SARS-CoV-2-associated. Each spike-specific TCR was assigned to its reactive spike region and to a CD4 or CD8 class using the MIRA data. Log10-transformed breadth and depth values were compared by one-way ANOVA with Sidak's multiple comparisons tests. Here the immuneACCESS table is served through TCRdb, limited to in-frame sequences with V and J called. Missing clones are a known gap in these copies; in checked studies unresolved V genes cover under half, and the rest lacks a known reason. Clonal size and the V and J genes are those of that table, whereas D and trimming came from the DNA. This sample comprises roughly 180,000 clones, about 90% of them detected only once. Over 1.5% of the sample belongs to the ten largest clones.

On the study overall, not on this receptor specifically: Only five or six AZD1222 recipients were SARS-CoV-2 seropositive at baseline, limiting conclusions about previously exposed vaccinees. Participants were mostly white British, with more females than males. The authors suggested clonal diversity may have been underestimated. The 56-69-year group was small, and its depth increase did not reach significance, likely because of low power. A significant rise in spike-specific TCR breadth and depth was observed after two AZD1222 doses relative to day 0 and relative to MenACWY recipients. Nearly half of unique spike-specific TCRs reportedly recognized epitopes outside regions mutated in the B.1.351 and B.1.1.7 variants. Because no samples from the day 14 peak response were available, repertoires could be characterized only after the peak T cell response. The vaccine-associated CD4 TCRs covered the entire spike protein, and the dominant responses fell in regions 160-218 and 743-854.

The meaning of the sample's time point label: baseline before first vaccination. Vaccinee samples came from UK trials COV001 and COV002, including a single-blind randomized controlled phase 2/3 trial of AZD1222 (ChAdOx1 nCoV-19) in healthy adults. Trial participant PBMC samples were collected at day 0 and day 28 after the second dose for TCRbeta chain sequencing. The sequencing used peripheral blood, collected on day 0 of AZD1222 vaccination. The receptor comes from an adult in good health. The rearranged chain carries TRBV7-2 and TRBJ1-2; 5 matching bases give a weak D call of TRBD1. The DNA sequence reads TGTGCCAGCAGCTTAGCGACGGGGCGGATTAACTATGGCTACACCTTC. This translates into CASSLATGRINYGYTF.